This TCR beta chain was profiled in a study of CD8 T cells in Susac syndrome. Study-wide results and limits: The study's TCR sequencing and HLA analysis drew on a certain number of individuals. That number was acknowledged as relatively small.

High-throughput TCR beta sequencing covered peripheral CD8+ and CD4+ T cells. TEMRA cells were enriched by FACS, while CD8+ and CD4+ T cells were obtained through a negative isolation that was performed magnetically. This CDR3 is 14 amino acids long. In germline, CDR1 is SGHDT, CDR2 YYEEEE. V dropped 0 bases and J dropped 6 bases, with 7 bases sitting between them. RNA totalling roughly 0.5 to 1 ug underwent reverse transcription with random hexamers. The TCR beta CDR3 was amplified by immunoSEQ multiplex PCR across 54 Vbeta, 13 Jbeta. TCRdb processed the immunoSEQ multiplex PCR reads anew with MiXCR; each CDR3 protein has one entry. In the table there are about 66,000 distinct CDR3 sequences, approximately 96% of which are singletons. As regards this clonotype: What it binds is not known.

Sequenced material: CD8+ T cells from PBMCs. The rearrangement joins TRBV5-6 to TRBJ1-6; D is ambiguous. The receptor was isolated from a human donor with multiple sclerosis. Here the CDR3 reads CASSLGASNSPLHF. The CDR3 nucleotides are TGTGCCAGCAGCTTGGGGGCGAGTAATTCACCCCTCCACTTT.